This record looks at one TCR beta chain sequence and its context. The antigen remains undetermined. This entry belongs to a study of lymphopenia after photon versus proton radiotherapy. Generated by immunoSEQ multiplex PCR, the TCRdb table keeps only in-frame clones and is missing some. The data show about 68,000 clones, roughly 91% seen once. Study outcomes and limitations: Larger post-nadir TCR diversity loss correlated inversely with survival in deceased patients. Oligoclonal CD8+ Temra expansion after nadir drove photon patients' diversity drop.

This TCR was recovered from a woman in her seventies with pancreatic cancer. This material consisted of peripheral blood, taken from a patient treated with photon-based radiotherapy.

In DNA form, the CDR3 reads TGTGCCAGCAGCGCTCGGGAGACCTCCTACAATGAGCAGTTCTTC. Translating it yields CASSARETSYNEQFF. The chain combines TRBV9 with TRBJ2-1; D might be TRBD2 (6 bases). Trimming left V 3 bases short and J 0 bases short, with 10 bases between. Germline values: CDR1 SGDLS, CDR2 YYNGEE. There are 15 residues in the CDR3.